A single sample gave rise to the 20 T cell receptor beta chains below, sequenced in a study of cytomegalovirus exposure and HLA in healthy donors. It was with 60 Vbeta and 13 Jbeta primers that the PCR ran. The table came from immunoSEQ multiplex PCR; TCRdb's copy has only in-frame clones and leaves some out. The table shows approximately 280,000 clones, with roughly 89% occurring only once. The sample comprised PBMCs. These receptors all stem from a man in his forties in good health and CMV-seropositive.

The chain has TRBV7-8 and TRBJ1-1, with a weak D call TRBD1 (5 bases). Trimming cost V 0 bases and J 7 bases, with 18 bases left between them. This CDR3 spans 16 amino acids. Germline V gene sequence: CDR1 SGHVS, CDR2 FQNEAQ. CDR3 sequence reads: CASSLAGRVGWGEAFF. The CDR3 coding sequence is TGTGCCAGCAGCTTAGCAGGCAGGGTAGGTTGGGGTGAAGCTTTCTTT.

The chain joins TRBV5-4 to TRBJ2-1, with TRBD1 matching over 11 bases. The CDR3 runs to 16 residues. V trimming: 4 bases; J trimming: 8 bases; junction bases outside the gene matches: 11. Germline V gene sequence: CDR1 SGHNT, CDR2 YYREEE (reference sequence). The CDR3 here is CASSPGQGATFDEQFF. CDR3 nucleotides: TGTGCCAGCAGCCCCGGACAGGGGGCGACGTTTGATGAGCAGTTCTTC.

This chain joins TRBV10-3 and TRBJ2-7; 7 bases fit TRBD1. The germline V gene encodes CDR1 ENHRY and CDR2 SYGVKD. V trimming: 9 bases; J trimming: 3 bases; junction bases outside the gene matches: 8. This CDR3 region has 13 residues. The CDR3 DNA reads TGTGCCATGAGAGGGGACAGAAACTACGAGCAGTACTTC. Translation gives CAMRGDRNYEQYF.

The V and J genes are TRBV18 and TRBJ2-7, with TRBD1 identical over 7 bases. V trimming: 3 bases; J trimming: 3 bases; junction bases outside the gene matches: 14. The CDR3 is 17 residues long. The V gene's germline CDR1 is KGHSH and CDR2 LQKENI. CDR3 coding DNA: TGTGCCAGCTCACCTTTCCTCCCGACAGGGTCATACTACGAGCAGTACTTC. It codes for CASSPFLPTGSYYEQYF.

The rearrangement links TRBV7-8 to TRBJ1-2; D not certain. The V end lost 1 base, the J end lost 1 base, and 7 bases lay between the germline ends. The CDR3 is 14 amino acids. Germline CDR1 is SGHVS and CDR2 is FQNEAQ. The CDR3 DNA is TGTGCCAGCAGCTTAGAGCGACTTAACTATGGCTACACCTTC. Its translation: CASSLERLNYGYTF.

This clone has a handful of counts. Additional DNA sequences in this sample encode the identical CDR3. The J gene is TRBJ1-1, the V gene TRBV9; D is uncertain. Trimming took off 1 base at V and 0 bases at J, with 4 bases between the two ends. Per the germline V gene, CDR1 is SGDLS and CDR2 is YYNGEE. This CDR3 contains 13 residues. The CDR3 bases are TGTGCCAGCAGCGTAACAGTGAACACTGAAGCTTTCTTT. Protein product: CASSVTVNTEAFF.

The chain uses TRBV7-2 and TRBJ2-7; 14 bases match TRBD2. This CDR3 comprises 16 residues. V shed 5 bases and J 5 bases; nucleotides not matched to a gene: 8. CDR1 and CDR2 from the germline V gene are SGHTA and FQGNSA. CDR3 residues: CASSVVPGLAGDEQYF. CDR3 coding DNA: TGTGCCAGCAGCGTCGTTCCGGGACTAGCGGGAGACGAGCAGTACTTC.

The chain combines TRBV28 with TRBJ2-1; 12 positions agree with TRBD2. The germline gives CDR1 MDHEN, CDR2 SYDVKM. The CDR3 is made up of 19 amino acids. J lost 0 bases, V lost 4 bases, and 10 bases had no gene match. The CDR3 region is CASSSPPGLAGSSYNEQFF. The CDR3 DNA is TGTGCCAGCAGTTCCCCACCGGGACTAGCGGGTAGCTCCTACAATGAGCAGTTCTTC.

This chain uses TRBV9 with TRBJ2-1; 8 bases agree with TRBD2. Trimming cost V 4 bases and J 9 bases; bases outside gene matches: 9. The CDR3 spans 14 residues. The germline gives CDR1 SGDLS, CDR2 YYNGEE. CDR3 coding DNA: TGTGCCAGCAGCTCCGGGGGGGGGTGGGGTGAGCAGTTCTTC. This gives the protein CASSSGGGWGEQFF.

The rearrangement joins TRBV28 to TRBJ2-5, with 8 bases identical to TRBD1. With 5 bases clipped from V and 5 bases from J, the junction kept 4 bases outside the gene matches. The CDR3 covers 13 residues. The germline V gene encodes CDR1 MDHEN and CDR2 SYDVKM. CDR3 sequence: CASSPGGRETQYF. Here the CDR3 DNA reads TGTGCCAGCAGTCCAGGGGGCCGGGAGACCCAGTACTTC.

V and J are TRBV2 and TRBJ1-5; possible D gene TRBD1, 6 bases. The CDR3 covers 14 residues. Looked up from germline, CDR1 is SNHLY and CDR2 is FYNNEI. V was trimmed by 6 bases and J by 0 bases, leaving 9 bases between them. For the CDR3, the DNA is TGTGCCAGCAGCTACAGGGATAGCAATCAGCCCCAGCATTTT. Translating gives CASSYRDSNQPQHF.

The V call is TRBV7-8, the J call TRBJ1-5, with 7 bases that match TRBD1. The CDR3 is 13 residues long. The V gene end was trimmed by 5 bases and the J gene end by 9 bases; junction bases not matched to a gene: 7. Germline V CDR1 and CDR2: SGHVS, FQNEAQ. The CDR3: CASSPDRDRPQHF. As DNA, the CDR3 is TGTGCCAGCAGCCCAGACAGGGATCGGCCCCAGCATTTT. Drawing the rest from reference TRBV7-8 and TRBJ1-5, the complete variable domain is GAGVSQSPRYKVAKRGQDVALRCDPISGHVSLFWYQQALGQGPEFLTYFQNEAQLDKSGLPSDRFFAERPEGSVSTLKIQRTQQEDSAVYLCASSPDRDRPQHFGDGTRLSIL.

V gene TRBV5-1 combines with J gene TRBJ2-3; TRBD2 aligns across 7 bases. Trimming at V came to 0 bases and at J to 5 bases, leaving 3 bases not matched to a gene. From germline, CDR1 is SGHRS and CDR2 YFSETQ. The CDR3 is made up of 14 amino acids. The CDR3, as DNA: TGCGCCAGCAGCTTGGGACTAGCCATAGATACGCAGTATTTT. Encoded protein: CASSLGLAIDTQYF.

The chain is built from TRBV7-9 and TRBJ2-3; no definite D call. Germline V CDR1 and CDR2: SEHNR, FQNEAQ (reference sequence). Trimming removed 4 bases from V and 0 bases from J, with 14 bases in between. The CDR3 runs to 16 residues. CDR3 sequence (DNA): TGTGCCAGCAGCTCATACTACGAAACTAGCACAGATACGCAGTATTTT. Residues: CASSSYYETSTDTQYF.

This chain links TRBV28 with TRBJ1-1; D may be TRBD1 (5 bases). There are 16 residues in the CDR3. Germline V gene lookup returns CDR1 MDHEN and CDR2 SYDVKM. Trimming left V 2 bases short and J 3 bases short, with 16 bases between. The CDR3 region is CASSLTKGEGHTEAFF. CDR3 sequence (DNA): TGTGCCAGCAGTTTAACCAAAGGGGAGGGGCACACTGAAGCTTTCTTT.

V is TRBV7-2 and J is TRBJ1-5; possible D gene TRBD1, 5 bases. Per the germline V gene, CDR1 is SGHTA and CDR2 is FQGNSA. V lost 4 bases, J lost 5 bases, and 18 bases lay in between. This CDR3 comprises 16 residues. CDR3 residues: CASSSNSAGFHQPQHF. The CDR3 bases are TGTGCCAGCAGCTCTAACTCGGCAGGGTTTCATCAGCCCCAGCATTTT.

The chain uses TRBV27 and TRBJ2-5; unclear D gene. TRBJ2-7 explains the end of the DNA better; the J call may be wrong. CDR1 and CDR2 (germline): MNHEY, SMNVEV (reference sequence). There are 13 residues in the CDR3. Here the CDR3 reads CASSLSPAYEQYF. CDR3 sequence (DNA): TGTGCCAGCAGTTTATCACCCGCCTACGAGCAGTACTTC.

This chain links TRBV21-1 with TRBJ2-7; the table's TRBD1 call for D was not verified on the DNA. TRBV21-1 is shown as a pseudogene. There are 16 residues in the CDR3. The CDR3 DNA reads TGTGCCAGCAGCCCCAAGGGGGCTAGCGTTTGGTACGAGCAGTACTTC. It specifies CASSPKGASVWYEQYF.

This rearrangement joins TRBV7-8 to TRBJ2-3; the D gene is possibly TRBD2 (5 bases). V lost 5 bases and J 3 bases, leaving 12 bases between the germline ends. This CDR3 region has 14 residues. Germline CDR1 is SGHVS and CDR2 is FQNEAQ. The CDR3 region is CASSARPGTDTQYF. The CDR3 DNA sequence: TGTGCCAGCAGCGCCCGTCCGGGGACAGATACGCAGTATTTT.

The chain employs TRBV4-2 and TRBJ2-3, with 10 positions matching TRBD2. After removal of 0 bases from V and 0 bases from J, the junction contained 18 bases not matched to a gene. The germline V gene has CDR1 LGHNA and CDR2 YNFKEQ. This CDR3 region has 22 residues. For the CDR3, the DNA is TGTGCCAGCAGCCAAGATCTAGGACTAGCGGAAGTTTCCTCCCCTAGCACAGATACGCAGTATTTT. Its translation: CASSQDLGLAEVSSPSTDTQYF.